A single sample gave rise to the 2 T cell receptor beta chains below, sequenced in a study of shared clonotypes between healthy human individuals (dated by TCRdb to about 2020). Library preparation used the immunoSEQ multiplex PCR assay. TCRdb stores this immuneACCESS table with in-frame sequences only. Part of the clones is absent; in the studies checked, under half of the shortfall reflects unresolved V genes, and no reason is known for the rest. Counted in this sample were a few million clones; around 90% of them appeared once. The ten largest account for 0.11% to 0.15% of the sample. The source material was naive CD4+ T cells sorted from blood. Reading the label with the study, this specimen's cell subset or site is: CD45RA+ positively selected. The receptors here all came from a man younger than 35 in good health.

Written as DNA, the CDR3 is TGCGCCAGCAGCCAAGATCGGACGGCTTGGCAGTACTTC. This sequence encodes CASSQDRTAWQYF. The rearrangement joins TRBV4-3 to TRBJ2-7, with D unresolved. The CDR3 has 13 amino acids. The V and J ends lost 0 bases and 9 bases respectively, with 12 bases between them. The V gene's germline CDR1 is LGHNA and CDR2 YSLEER.

In regard to this clone: At the DNA level, this CDR3 is encoded by other sequences in the same sample as well. The chain uses TRBV5-1 and TRBJ1-2, with D possibly being TRBD1 (6 bases). The CDR3 has 13 residues. The germline V and J ends were trimmed by 4 bases and 5 bases, with 12 bases remaining between them. Germline CDR1 reads SGHRS; CDR2 reads YFSETQ. CDR3 DNA: TGCGCCAGCAGCCAAGACAGGCTTTATGGCTACACCTTC. Translating it yields CASSQDRLYGYTF.